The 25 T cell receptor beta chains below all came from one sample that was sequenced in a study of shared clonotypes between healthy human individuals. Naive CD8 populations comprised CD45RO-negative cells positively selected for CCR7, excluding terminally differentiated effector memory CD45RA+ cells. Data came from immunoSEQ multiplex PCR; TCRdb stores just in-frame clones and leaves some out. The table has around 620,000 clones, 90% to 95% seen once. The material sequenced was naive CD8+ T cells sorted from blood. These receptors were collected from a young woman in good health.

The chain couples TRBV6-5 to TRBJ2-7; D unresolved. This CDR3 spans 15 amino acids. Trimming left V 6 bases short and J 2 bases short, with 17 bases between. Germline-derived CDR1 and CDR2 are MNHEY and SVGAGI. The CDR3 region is CASRPDTDHPYEQYF. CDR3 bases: TGTGCCAGCAGACCTGACACTGATCACCCCTACGAGCAGTACTTC.

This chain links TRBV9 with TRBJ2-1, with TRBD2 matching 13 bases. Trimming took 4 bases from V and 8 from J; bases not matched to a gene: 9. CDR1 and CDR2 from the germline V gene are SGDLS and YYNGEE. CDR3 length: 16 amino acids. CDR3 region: CASSQGLAGVTDEQFF. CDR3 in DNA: TGTGCCAGCAGCCAAGGACTAGCGGGAGTGACGGATGAGCAGTTCTTC.

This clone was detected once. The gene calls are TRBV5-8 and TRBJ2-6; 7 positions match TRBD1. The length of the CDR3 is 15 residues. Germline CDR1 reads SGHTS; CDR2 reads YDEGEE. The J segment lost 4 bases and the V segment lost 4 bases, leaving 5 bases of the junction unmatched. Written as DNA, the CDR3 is TGTGCCAGCAGCCCGACAGGGTACGGGGCCAACGTCCTGACTTTC. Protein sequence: CASSPTGYGANVLTF. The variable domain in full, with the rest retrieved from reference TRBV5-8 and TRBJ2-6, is EAGVTQSPTHLIKTRGQQATLRCSPISGHTSVYWYQQALGLGLQFLLWYDEGEERNRGNFPPRFSGRQFPNYSSELNVNALELEDSALYLCASSPTGYGANVLTFGAGSRLTVL.

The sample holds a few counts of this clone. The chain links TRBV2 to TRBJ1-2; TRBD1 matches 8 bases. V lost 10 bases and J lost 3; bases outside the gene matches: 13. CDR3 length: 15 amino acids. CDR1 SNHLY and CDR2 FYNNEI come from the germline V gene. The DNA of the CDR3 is TGTGCCACCTACTCACAGGGGGAAGAGGACTATGGCTACACCTTC. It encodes CATYSQGEEDYGYTF.

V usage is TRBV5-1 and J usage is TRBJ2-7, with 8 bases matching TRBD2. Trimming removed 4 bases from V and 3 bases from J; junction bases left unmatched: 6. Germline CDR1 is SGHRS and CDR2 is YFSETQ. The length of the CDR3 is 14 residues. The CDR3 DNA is TGCGCCAGCAGCCCCGGGGGGGGAATCTACGAGCAGTACTTC. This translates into CASSPGGGIYEQYF.

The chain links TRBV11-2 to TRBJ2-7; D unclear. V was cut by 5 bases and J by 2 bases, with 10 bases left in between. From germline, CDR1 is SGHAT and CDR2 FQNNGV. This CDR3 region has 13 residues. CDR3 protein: CASSTDWAYEQYF. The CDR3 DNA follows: TGTGCCAGCAGCACAGACTGGGCCTACGAGCAGTACTTC. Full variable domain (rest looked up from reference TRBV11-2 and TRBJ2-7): EAGVAQSPRYKIIEKRQSVAFWCNPISGHATLYWYQQILGQGPKLLIQFQNNGVVDDSQLPKDRFSAERLKGVDSTLKIQPAKLEDSAVYLCASSTDWAYEQYFGPGTRLTVT.

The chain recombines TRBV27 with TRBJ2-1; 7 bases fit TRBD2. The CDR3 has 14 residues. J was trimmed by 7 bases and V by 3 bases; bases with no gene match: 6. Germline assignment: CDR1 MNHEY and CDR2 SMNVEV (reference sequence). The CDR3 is CASSLGGGRNEQFF. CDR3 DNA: TGTGCCAGCAGTTTGGGGGGAGGGCGAAATGAGCAGTTCTTC.

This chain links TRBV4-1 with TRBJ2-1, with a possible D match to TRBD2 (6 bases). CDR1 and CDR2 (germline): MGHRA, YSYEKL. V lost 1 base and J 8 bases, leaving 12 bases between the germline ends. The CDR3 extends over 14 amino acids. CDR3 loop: CASSQVGGVDEQFF. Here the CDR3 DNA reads TGCGCCAGCAGCCAAGTGGGCGGGGTCGATGAGCAGTTCTTC.

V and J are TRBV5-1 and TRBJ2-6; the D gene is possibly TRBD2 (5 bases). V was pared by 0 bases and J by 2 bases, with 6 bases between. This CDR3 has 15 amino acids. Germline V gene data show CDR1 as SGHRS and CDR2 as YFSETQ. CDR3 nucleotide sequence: TGCGCCAGCAGCTTGGTGAGGGCTGGGGCCAACGTCCTGACTTTC. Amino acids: CASSLVRAGANVLTF.

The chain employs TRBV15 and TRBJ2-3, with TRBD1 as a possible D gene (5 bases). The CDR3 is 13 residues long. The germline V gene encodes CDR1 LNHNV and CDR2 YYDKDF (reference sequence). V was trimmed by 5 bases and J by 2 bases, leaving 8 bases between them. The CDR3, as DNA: TGTGCCACCAGCGGGGCAAACACAGATACGCAGTATTTT. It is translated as CATSGANTDTQYF.

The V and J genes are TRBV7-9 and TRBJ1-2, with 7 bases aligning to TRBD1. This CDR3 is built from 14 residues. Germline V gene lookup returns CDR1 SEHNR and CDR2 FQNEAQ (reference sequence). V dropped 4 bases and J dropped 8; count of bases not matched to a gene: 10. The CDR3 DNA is TGTGCCAGCAGCTCAATCCCGACAGGGAAAGGCTACACCTTC. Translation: CASSSIPTGKGYTF.

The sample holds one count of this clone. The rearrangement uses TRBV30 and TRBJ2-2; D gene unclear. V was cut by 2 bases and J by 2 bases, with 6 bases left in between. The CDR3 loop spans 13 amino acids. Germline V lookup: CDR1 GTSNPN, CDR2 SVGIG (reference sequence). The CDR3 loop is CAWSRVNTGELFF. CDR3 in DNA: TGTGCCTGGAGTCGCGTTAACACCGGGGAGCTGTTTTTT.

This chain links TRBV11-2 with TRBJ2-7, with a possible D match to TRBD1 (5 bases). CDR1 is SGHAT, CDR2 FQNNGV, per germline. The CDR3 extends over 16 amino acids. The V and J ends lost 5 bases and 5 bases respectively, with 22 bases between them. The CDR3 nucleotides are TGTGCCAGCAGCATCGACACCAGGGTTTACGTGGACGAGCAGTACTTC. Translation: CASSIDTRVYVDEQYF.

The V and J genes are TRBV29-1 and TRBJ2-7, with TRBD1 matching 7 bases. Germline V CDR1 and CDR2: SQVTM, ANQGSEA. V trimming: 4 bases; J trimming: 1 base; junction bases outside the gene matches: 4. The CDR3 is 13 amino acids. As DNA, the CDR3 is TGCAGCGTTGTAGGGACAGCATCCTACGAGCAGTACTTC. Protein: CSVVGTASYEQYF.

Here the CDR3 reads CASTAAGLAGAEQYF. In DNA form, the CDR3 reads TGCGCCAGCACCGCGGCGGGACTAGCGGGAGCCGAGCAGTACTTC. This chain uses TRBV4-3 with TRBJ2-7, with 14 positions matching TRBD2. This CDR3 region has 15 residues. Germline V lookup: CDR1 LGHNA, CDR2 YSLEER. V lost 7 bases to trimming and J lost 6 bases; unmatched junction nucleotides: 8.

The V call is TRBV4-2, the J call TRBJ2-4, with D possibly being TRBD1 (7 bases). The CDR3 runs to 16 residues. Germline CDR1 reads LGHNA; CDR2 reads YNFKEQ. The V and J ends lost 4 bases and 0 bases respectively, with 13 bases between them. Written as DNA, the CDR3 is TGTGCCAGCAGCCGCGGGACAGAGTTAGCCAAAAACATTCAGTACTTC. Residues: CASSRGTELAKNIQYF.

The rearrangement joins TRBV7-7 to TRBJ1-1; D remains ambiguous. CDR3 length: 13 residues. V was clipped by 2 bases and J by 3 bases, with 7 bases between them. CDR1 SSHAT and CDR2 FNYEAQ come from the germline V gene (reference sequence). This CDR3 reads CASSLSGYTEAFF. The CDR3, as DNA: TGTGCCAGCAGCTTAAGTGGATACACTGAAGCTTTCTTT.

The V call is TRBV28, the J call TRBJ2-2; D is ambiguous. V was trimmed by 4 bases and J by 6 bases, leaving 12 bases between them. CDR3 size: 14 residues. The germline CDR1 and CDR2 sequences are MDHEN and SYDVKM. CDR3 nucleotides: TGTGCCAGCAGTTACGGAAGGAGCGCCGGGGAGCTGTTTTTT. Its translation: CASSYGRSAGELFF. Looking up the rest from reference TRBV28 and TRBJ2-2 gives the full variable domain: DVKVTQSSRYLVKRTGEKVFLECVQDMDHENMFWYRQDPGLGLRLIYFSYDVKMKEKGDIPEGYSVSREKKERFSLILESASTNQTSMYLCASSYGRSAGELFFGEGSRLTVL.

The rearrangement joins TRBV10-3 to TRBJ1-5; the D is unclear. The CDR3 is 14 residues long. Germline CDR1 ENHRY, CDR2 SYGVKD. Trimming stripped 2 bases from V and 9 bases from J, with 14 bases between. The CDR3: CAISEVAPRGPQHF. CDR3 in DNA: TGTGCCATCAGTGAGGTCGCACCGCGAGGGCCCCAGCATTTT.

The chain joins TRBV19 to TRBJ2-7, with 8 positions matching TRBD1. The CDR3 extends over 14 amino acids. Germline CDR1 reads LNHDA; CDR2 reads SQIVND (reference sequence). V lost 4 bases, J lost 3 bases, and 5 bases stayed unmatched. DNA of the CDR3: TGTGCCAGTAGTAAGAGACAGGGGAGCTACGAGCAGTACTTC. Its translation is CASSKRQGSYEQYF.

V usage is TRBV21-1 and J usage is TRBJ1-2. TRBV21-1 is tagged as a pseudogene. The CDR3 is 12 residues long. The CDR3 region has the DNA TGTGCCAGCAGTGCGAAAAGCCATGGCTACACCTTC. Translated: CASSAKSHGYTF.

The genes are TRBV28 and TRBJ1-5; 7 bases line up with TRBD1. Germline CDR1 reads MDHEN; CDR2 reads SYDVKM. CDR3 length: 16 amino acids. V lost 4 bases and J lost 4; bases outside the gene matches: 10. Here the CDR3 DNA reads TGTGCCAGCAGTTCCTATAGGGGGCTAGGGAATCAGCCCCAGCATTTT. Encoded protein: CASSSYRGLGNQPQHF.

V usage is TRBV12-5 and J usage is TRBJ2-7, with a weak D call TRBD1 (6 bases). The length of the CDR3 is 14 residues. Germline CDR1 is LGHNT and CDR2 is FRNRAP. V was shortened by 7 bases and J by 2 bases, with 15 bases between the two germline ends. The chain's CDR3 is CASVLSTGTYEQYF. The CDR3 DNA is TGTGCTAGTGTCCTCTCGACAGGAACCTACGAGCAGTACTTC. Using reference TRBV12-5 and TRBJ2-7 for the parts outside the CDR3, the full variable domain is DARVTQTPRHKVTEMGQEVTMRCQPILGHNTVFWYRQTMMQGLELLAYFRNRAPLDDSGMPKDRFSAEMPDATLATLKIQPSEPRDSAVYFCASVLSTGTYEQYFGPGTRLTVT.

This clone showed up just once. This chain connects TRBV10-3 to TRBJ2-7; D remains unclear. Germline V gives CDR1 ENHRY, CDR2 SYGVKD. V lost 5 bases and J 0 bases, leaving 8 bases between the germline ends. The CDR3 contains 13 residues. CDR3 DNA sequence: TGTGCCATCAGTTTGGACCGCTCCTACGAGCAGTACTTC. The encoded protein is CAISLDRSYEQYF.

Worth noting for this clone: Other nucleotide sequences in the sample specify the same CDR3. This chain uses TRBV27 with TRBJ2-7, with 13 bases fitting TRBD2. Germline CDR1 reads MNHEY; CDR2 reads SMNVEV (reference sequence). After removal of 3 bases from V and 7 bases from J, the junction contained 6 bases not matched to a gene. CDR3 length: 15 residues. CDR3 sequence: CASSFGLAGVYEQYF. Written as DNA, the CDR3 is TGTGCCAGCAGTTTCGGACTAGCGGGAGTATATGAGCAGTACTTC.